The TCR beta chain under discussion was sequenced for a study of shared clonotypes between healthy human individuals. This CDR3 region has 13 residues. Germline V gene sequence: CDR1 MRHNA, CDR2 SNTAGT. Trimming removed 4 bases from V and 3 bases from J, with 9 bases in between. Profiled with immunoSEQ multiplex PCR; TCRdb holds only in-frame clones, not every one. The table lists roughly 1 million clones, under 80% of them singletons. The chain couples TRBV6-4 to TRBJ1-2, with D maybe TRBD1 (6 bases). The specimen was memory CD4+ T cells sorted from blood. The subset: CD45RA-negative fraction. This sequence originates from a man between 18 and 35 years old in good health. CDR3 DNA sequence: TGTGCCAGCAGTGCCCAGGGGCACTATGGCTACACCTTC. Translated, it gives CASSAQGHYGYTF.